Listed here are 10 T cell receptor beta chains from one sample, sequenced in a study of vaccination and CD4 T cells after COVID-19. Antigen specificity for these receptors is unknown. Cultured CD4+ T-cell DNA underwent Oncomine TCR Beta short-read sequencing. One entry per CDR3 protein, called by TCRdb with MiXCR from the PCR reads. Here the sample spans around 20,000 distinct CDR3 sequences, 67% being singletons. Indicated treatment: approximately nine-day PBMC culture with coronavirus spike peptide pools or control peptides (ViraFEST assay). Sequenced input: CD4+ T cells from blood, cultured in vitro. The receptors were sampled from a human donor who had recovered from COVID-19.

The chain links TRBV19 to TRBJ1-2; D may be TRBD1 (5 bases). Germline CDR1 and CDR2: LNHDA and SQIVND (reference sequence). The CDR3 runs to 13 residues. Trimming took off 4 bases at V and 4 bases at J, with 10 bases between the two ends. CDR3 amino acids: CASSTGNGYGYTF. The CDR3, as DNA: TGTGCCAGTAGTACAGGGAACGGCTATGGCTACACCTTC.

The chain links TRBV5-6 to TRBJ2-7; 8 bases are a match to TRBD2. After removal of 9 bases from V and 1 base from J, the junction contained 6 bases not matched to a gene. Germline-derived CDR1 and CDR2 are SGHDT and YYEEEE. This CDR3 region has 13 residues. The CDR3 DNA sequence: TGTGCCACGTCCGGGACTAGTTCCTACGAGCAGTACTTC. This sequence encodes CATSGTSSYEQYF.

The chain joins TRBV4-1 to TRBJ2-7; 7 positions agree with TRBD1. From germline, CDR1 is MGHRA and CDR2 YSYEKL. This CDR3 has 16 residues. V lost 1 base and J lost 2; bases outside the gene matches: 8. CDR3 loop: CASSQAPTGLTYEQYF. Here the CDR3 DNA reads TGCGCCAGCAGCCAAGCCCCGACAGGGCTCACCTACGAGCAGTACTTC.

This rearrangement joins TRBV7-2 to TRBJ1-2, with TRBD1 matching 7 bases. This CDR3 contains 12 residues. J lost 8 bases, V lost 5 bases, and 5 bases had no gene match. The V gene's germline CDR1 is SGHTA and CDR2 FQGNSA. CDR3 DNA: TGTGCCAGCAGCGAAGACAGGGCGGGCTACACCTTC. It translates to CASSEDRAGYTF.

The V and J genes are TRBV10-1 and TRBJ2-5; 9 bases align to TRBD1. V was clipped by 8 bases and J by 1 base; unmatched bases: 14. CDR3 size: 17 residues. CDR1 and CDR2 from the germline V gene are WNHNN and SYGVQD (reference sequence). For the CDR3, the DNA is TGCGCCAGCGATGGAGAGGACAGGGGATACCTCCAAGAGACCCAGTACTTC. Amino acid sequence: CASDGEDRGYLQETQYF.

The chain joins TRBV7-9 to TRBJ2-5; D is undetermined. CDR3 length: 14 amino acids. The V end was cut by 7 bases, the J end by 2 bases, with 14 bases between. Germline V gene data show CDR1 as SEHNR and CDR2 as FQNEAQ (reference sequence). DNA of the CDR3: TGTGCCAGCACCATAGCCCCCCAGCAAGAGACCCAGTACTTC. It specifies CASTIAPQQETQYF.

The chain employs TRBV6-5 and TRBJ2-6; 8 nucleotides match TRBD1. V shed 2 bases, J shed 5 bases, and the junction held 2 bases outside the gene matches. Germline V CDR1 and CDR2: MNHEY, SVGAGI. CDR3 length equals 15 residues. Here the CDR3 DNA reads TGTGCCAGCAGTTACCAGGGGGCTAGGGCCAACGTCCTGACTTTC. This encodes CASSYQGARANVLTF.

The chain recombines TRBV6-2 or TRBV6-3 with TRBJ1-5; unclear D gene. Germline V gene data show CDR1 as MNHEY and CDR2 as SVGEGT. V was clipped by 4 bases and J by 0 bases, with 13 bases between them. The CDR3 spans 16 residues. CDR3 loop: CASSFSTSYSNQPQHF. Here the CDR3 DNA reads TGTGCCAGCAGTTTTTCCACATCCTATAGCAATCAGCCCCAGCATTTT.

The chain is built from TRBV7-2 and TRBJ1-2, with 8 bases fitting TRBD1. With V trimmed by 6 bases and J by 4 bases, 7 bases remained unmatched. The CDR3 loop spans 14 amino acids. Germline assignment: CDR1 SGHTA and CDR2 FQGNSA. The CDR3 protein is CASSKQGGGYGYTF. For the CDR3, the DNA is TGTGCCAGCAGTAAACAGGGGGGTGGCTATGGCTACACCTTC.

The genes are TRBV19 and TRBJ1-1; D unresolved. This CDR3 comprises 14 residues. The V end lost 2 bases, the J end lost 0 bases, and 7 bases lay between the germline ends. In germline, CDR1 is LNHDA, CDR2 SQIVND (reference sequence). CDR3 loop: CASSISRLNTEAFF. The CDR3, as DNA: TGTGCCAGTAGTATAAGTCGGTTGAACACTGAAGCTTTCTTT.